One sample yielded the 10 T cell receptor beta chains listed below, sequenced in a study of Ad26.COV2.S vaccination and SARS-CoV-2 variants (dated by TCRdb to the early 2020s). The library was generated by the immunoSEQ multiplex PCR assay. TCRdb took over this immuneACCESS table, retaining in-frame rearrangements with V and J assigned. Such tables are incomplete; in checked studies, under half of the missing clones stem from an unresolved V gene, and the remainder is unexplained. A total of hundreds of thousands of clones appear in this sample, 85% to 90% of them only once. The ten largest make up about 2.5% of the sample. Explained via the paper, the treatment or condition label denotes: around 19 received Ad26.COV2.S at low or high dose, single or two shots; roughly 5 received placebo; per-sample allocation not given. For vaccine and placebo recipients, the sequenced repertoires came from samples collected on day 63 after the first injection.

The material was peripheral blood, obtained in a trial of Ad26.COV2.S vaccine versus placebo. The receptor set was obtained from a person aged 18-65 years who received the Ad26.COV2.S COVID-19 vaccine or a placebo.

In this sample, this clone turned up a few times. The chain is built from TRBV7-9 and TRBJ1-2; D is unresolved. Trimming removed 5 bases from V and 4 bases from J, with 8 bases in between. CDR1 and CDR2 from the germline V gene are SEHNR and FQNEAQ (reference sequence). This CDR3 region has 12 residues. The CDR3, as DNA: TGTGCCAGCAGCCAAGACACCTATGGCTACACCTTC. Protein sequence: CASSQDTYGYTF.

CDR3 region: CASSQGIRRETQYF. In nucleotides, the CDR3 is TGCGCCAGCAGCCAAGGGATTCGACGGGAGACCCAGTACTTC. V is TRBV4-3 and J is TRBJ2-5; no clear D gene. V was clipped by 1 base and J by 5 bases, with 11 bases between them. Germline CDR1 reads LGHNA; CDR2 reads YSLEER. CDR3 size: 14 residues.

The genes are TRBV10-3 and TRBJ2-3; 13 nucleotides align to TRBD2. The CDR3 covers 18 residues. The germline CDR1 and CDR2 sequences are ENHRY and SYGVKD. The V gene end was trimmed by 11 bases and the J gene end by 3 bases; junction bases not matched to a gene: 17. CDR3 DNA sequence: TGTGCCCATCACGACTTACTAGCGGGAGGGCCAGGAACAGATACGCAGTATTTT. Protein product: CAHHDLLAGGPGTDTQYF.

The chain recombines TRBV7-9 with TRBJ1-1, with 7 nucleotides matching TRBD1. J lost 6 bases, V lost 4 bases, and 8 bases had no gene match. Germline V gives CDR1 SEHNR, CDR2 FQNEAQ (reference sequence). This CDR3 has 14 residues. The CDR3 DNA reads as TGTGCCAGCAGCTCAACAGGGGTATTTTCTGAAGCTTTCTTT. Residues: CASSSTGVFSEAFF.

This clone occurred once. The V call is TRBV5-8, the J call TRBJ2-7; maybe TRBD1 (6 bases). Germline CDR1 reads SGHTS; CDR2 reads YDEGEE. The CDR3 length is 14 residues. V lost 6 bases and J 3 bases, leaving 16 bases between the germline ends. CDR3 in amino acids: CASNADRTYYEQYF. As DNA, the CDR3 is TGTGCCAGCAACGCCGACAGGACGTACTACGAGCAGTACTTC. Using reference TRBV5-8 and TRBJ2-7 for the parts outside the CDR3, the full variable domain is EAGVTQSPTHLIKTRGQQATLRCSPISGHTSVYWYQQALGLGLQFLLWYDEGEERNRGNFPPRFSGRQFPNYSSELNVNALELEDSALYLCASNADRTYYEQYFGPGTRLTVT.

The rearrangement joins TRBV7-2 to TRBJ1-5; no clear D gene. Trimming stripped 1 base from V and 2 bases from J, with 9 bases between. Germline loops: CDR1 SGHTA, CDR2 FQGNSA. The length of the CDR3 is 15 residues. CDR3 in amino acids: CASSLGVRRNQPQHF. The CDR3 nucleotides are TGTGCCAGCAGCTTAGGGGTGAGGCGCAATCAGCCCCAGCATTTT.

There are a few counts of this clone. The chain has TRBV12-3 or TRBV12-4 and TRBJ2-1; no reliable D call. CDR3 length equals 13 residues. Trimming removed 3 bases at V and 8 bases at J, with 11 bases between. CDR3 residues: CASSFSDEDEQFF. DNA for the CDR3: TGTGCCAGCAGTTTTTCGGACGAGGATGAGCAGTTCTTC.

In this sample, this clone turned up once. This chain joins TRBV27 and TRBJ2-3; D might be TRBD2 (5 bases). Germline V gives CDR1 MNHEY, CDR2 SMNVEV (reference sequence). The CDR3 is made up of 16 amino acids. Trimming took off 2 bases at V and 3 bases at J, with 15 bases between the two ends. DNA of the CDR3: TGTGCCAGCAGTTTAGTGAGGGCCGTGGGTACAGATACGCAGTATTTT. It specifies CASSLVRAVGTDTQYF.

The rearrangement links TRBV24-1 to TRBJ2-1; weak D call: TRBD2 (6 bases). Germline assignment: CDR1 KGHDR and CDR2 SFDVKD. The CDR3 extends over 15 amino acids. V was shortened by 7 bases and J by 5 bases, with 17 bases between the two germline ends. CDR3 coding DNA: TGTGCCACCAGCCCTTCGCGGGAAAAGAACAATGAGCAGTTCTTC. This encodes CATSPSREKNNEQFF.

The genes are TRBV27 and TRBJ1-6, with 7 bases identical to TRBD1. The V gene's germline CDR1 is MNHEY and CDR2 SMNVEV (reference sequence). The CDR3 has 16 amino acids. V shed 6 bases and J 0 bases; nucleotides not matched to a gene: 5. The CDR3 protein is CASRQGGLSYNSPLHF. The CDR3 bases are TGTGCCAGCAGGCAGGGGGGGCTCTCCTATAATTCACCCCTCCACTTT.